The clone carrying this T cell receptor beta chain has ten or more counts. The antigen remains unidentified. Exclusion covered patients with other autoimmune diseases or uncontrolled infections (as well as pregnancy or lactation). The sample belongs to a study of Graves' ophthalmopathy and Graves' hyperthyroidism. Study at large: Blood was drawn at initial diagnosis, before any treatment. Study-wide findings and caveats: Sensitivity reached more than 70% and specificity under 85% when the model predicted ophthalmopathy progression. Blood also contained most of the expanded thyroid clonotypes above 0.001 frequency.

Germline CDR1 and CDR2: PRHDT and FYEKMQ (reference sequence). This CDR3 is 12 amino acids long. V lost 5 bases, J lost 4 bases, and 9 bases lay in between. The authors amplified TCR beta CDR3 regions, and they did so from RNA transcripts for repertoire sequencing. HTBI primers primed a first-round RT-PCR, and a second-round multiplex PCR followed. TCRdb re-called the multiplex PCR reads with MiXCR, one entry per CDR3 protein. The sample has some 750,000 distinct CDR3 sequences, 35% to 50% seen once; the top ten hold about 40%. The chain employs TRBV13 and TRBJ2-7, with unresolved D. This TCR derives from an adult man with Graves' ophthalmopathy. Sequenced sample: peripheral blood. CDR3: CASSRQAYEQYF. CDR3 DNA sequence: TGTGCCAGCAGCCGTCAAGCTTACGAGCAGTACTTC.